The entry below gives a single TCR beta chain sequence along with its context. The table lists this clonotype with many counts. There is no known antigen for this receptor. Base qualities are not at hand, and no much larger clone is one base apart. The axillary draining lymph nodes of breast cancer patients were the source of the lymph node samples. Data came from an Illumina HiSeq 2000. TCR beta chain libraries were generated by multiplex PCR amplification. The amplified TCR beta chain products were analyzed by high-throughput sequencing. Through fastp at Q25 and MiXCR, TCRdb rebuilt clones from the public reads, retaining in-frame beta chains. Under each unique CDR3 protein, matching rows form one entry showing the most common genes and DNA. The sample table holds 150,000 to 250,000 distinct CDR3 sequences, of which around 33% were seen once. Around 4.5% of the sample is taken by the ten largest. The data derive from a study of breast tumors, draining lymph nodes, adjacent tissues (dated by TCRdb to the mid-2010s). A note on the overall study: The study compared TCR beta repertoires across tumor, adjacent nontumor tissue and axillary lymph nodes from breast cancer patients. The study was designed to assess the relationships and possible T-cell exchange between tumor, surrounding tissue and draining lymph node repertoires in human breast cancer.

The paper as a whole reports these results and caveats: The similarity between tumor and nontumor tissue repertoires was significantly greater in luminal-like breast cancer than in basal-like breast cancer. Rather than being directly demonstrated, the conclusion that tumor T cells originate in lymph nodes was presented as consistent with a hypothesis. Tumor T-cell repertoires showed less diversity than lymph node repertoires and more diversity than nontumor tissue repertoires, and tumor T-cell repertoires showed preferential V and J gene usage. The data were considered consistent with most tumor T cells being derived from the lymph node and subsequently expanding within tumor tissue.

For this chain, trimming is 4 bases at the V end and 6 bases at the J end, and the number of junction bases without a gene match is 9. The cysteine opens and the phenylalanine closes a CDR3 of 16 amino acids. Of all the DNA, just the CDR3 is kept, 48 bases in frame from base 1. CDR1 and CDR2, looked up from the germline V gene (reference sequence), are DFQATT and SNEGSKA. This receptor was taken from a female donor with breast cancer. Some clones in this sample may be carry-over from other donors' samples. Sequencing was performed on axillary lymph node tissue. The V gene is TRBV20-1 and the J gene is TRBJ2-4, and TRBD2 matches 13 of the central bases. The CDR3 reads as follows: CSAIGLAGAIPNIQYF. The bases read TGCAGTGCTATCGGACTAGCGGGGGCCATCCCAAACATTCAGTACTTC.